This T cell receptor beta chain was sequenced for a study of blood T cell repertoires in COVID-19 (TCRdb year 2020). Regarding the study in general: Collaborator samples came from the United States, Italy and Spain and covered acute and convalescent phases of COVID-19. The material from the prospective study consisted of cDNA or gDNA derived from T cells, B-cell-depleted T cells, or PBMCs. Subjects who had been exposed to COVID-19, were actively infected with it, or had recovered from it provided the deeply sampled blood TCRbeta repertoires that made up the dataset. The repertoires were made available in a free public database intended to serve as a resource for research on the immune response to SARS-CoV-2. Samples were obtained from the ongoing ImmuneRACE study (first 160 participants) and from 1,254 subjects provided by 6 global collaborators. Nearly every sample came with metadata listing a de-identified subject ID, COVID-19 status, age in years and sex. Where HLA class I and class II types were available, the types were taken from metadata supplied by the sample provider, not from assay-based typing.

Overall results and qualifications from the work: The quantity of clinical and demographic metadata differed by source and by participant and was supplied without curation.

The immunoSEQ Assay, a bias-controlled multiplex PCR, was used to amplify TCRbeta CDR3 regions from genomic DNA. The authors processed their data as follows. The number of nucleated cells in each sample was estimated by amplification of reference gene primers within the assay. To quantify the absolute abundance of each unique TCRbeta CDR3 rearrangement, sequence reads were collapsed and filtered. For each sample, productive Simpson clonality was calculated as the square root of Simpson's diversity index over productive rearrangements. The table comes from immuneACCESS by way of TCRdb, which keeps in-frame sequences with V and J called. Part of the clones is missing from these tables; in studies checked, under half for an unresolved V gene and the rest for unknown reasons. The V and J calls and clone size are taken from that table; D and trimming were inferred from the DNA. The sample has approximately 34,000 clones on record, 80% to 90% of them singletons. Over 11% of the sample is in the top ten clones.

Whole blood was collected in K2EDTA tubes by collaborating institutions according to the institutions' own protocols. For TCRbeta analysis, collaborators shipped samples in one of three forms: frozen whole blood, isolated PBMCs, or DNA extracted from either of those sample types. Looking up the germline V gene yields CDR1 MNHEY and CDR2 SVGAGI. The V end gives up 7 bases and the J end 5 bases, leaving 6 bases in the junction not matched to a gene. Including cysteine and phenylalanine, the CDR3 has 14 amino acids. Just CDR3 DNA is preserved here, 42 bases in frame from base 1. Details on this clone: The antigen it binds to is not known. Base quality data are lacking; no much larger clone is found one base away.

The chain was built from TRBV6-5 and TRBJ2-1, with 9 middle bases fitting TRBD1. The TCR was taken from a man aged 60-69 years with active COVID-19. The material sequenced was peripheral blood. The DNA sequence follows: TGTGCCAGCACCCGGGACAGGGTCCACAATGAGCAGTTCTTC. This translates into CASTRDRVHNEQFF.